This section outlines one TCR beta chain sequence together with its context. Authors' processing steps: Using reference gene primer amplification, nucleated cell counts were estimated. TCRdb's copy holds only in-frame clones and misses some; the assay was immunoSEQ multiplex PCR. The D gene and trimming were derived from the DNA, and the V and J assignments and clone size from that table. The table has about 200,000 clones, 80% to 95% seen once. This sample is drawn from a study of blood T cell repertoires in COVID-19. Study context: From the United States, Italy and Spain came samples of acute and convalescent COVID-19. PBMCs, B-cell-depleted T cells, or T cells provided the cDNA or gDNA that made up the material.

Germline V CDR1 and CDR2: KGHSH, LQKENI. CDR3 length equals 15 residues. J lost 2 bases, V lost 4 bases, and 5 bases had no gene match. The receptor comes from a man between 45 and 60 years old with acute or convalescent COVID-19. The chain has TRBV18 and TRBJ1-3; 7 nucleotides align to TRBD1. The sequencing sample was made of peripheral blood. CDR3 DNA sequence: TGTGCCAGCTCACTAATTACAGGGGCTGGAAACACCATATATTTT. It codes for CASSLITGAGNTIYF.